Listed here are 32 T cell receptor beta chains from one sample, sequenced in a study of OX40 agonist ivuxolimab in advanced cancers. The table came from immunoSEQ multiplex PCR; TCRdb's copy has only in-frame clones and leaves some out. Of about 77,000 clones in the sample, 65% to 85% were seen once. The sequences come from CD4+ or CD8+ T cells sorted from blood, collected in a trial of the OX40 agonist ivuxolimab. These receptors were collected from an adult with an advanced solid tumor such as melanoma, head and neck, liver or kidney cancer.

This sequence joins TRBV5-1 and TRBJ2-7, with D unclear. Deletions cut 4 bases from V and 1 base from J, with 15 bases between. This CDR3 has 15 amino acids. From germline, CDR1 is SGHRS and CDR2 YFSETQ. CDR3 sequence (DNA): TGCGCCAGCAGCCTCGACGGCGGACCTTCCTACGAGCAGTACTTC. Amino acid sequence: CASSLDGGPSYEQYF.

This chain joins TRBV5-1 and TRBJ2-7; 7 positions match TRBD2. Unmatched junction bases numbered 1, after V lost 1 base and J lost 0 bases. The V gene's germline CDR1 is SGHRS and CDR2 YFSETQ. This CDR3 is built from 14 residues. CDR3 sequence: CASSLKRGSYEQYF. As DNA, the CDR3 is TGCGCCAGCAGCTTGAAGCGGGGCTCCTACGAGCAGTACTTC.

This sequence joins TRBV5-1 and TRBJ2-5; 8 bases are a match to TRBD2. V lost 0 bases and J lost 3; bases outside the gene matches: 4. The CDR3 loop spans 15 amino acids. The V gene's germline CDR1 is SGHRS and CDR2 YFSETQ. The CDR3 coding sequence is TGCGCCAGCAGCTTGGAGGCGGGGGGCGAAGAGACCCAGTACTTC. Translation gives CASSLEAGGEETQYF. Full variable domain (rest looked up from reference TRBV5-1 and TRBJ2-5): KAGVTQTPRYLIKTRGQQVTLSCSPISGHRSVSWYQQTPGQGLQFLFEYFSETQRNKGNFPGRFSGRQFSNSRSEMNVSTLELGDSALYLCASSLEAGGEETQYFGPGTRLLVL.

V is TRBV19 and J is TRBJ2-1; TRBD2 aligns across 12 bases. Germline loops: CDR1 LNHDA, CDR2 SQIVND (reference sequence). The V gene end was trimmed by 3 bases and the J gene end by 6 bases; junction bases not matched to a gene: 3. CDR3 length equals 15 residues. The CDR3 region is CASSIPTSGSNEQFF. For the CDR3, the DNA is TGTGCCAGTAGTATTCCGACTAGCGGGAGCAATGAGCAGTTCTTC.

The CDR3 is CASSLVGGARGYTF. CDR3 sequence (DNA): TGTGCCAGCAGCTTGGTAGGGGGGGCGCGAGGCTACACCTTC. The gene calls are TRBV5-4 and TRBJ1-2; D may be TRBD1 (6 bases). This CDR3 region has 14 residues. Germline-derived CDR1 and CDR2 are SGHNT and YYREEE (reference sequence). V was clipped by 0 bases and J by 8 bases, with 14 bases between them.

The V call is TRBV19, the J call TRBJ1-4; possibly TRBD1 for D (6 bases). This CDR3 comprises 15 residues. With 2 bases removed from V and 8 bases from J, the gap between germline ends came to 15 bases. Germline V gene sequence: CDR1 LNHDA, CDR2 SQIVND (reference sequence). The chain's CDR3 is CASSIPTGLQEKLFF. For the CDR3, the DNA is TGTGCCAGTAGTATACCTACAGGGCTACAGGAAAAACTGTTTTTT.

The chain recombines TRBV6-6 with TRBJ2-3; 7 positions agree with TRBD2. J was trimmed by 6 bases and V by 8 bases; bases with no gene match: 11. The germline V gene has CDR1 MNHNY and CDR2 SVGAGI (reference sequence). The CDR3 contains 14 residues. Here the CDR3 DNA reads TGTGCCAGCCGCCTACCCGGGAGGTTCGATACGCAGTATTTT. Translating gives CASRLPGRFDTQYF.

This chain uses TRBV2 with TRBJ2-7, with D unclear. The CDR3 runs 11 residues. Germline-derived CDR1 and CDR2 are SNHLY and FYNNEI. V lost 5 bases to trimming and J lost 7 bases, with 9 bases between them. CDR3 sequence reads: CASSSRREQYF. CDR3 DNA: TGTGCCAGCAGTTCGCGAAGGGAGCAGTACTTC.

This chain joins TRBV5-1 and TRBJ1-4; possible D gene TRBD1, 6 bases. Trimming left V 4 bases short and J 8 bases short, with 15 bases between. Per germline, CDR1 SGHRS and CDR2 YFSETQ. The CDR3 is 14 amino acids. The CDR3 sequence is CASSLGAPGEKLFF. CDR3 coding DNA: TGCGCCAGCAGCCTGGGGGCCCCGGGCGAAAAACTGTTTTTT. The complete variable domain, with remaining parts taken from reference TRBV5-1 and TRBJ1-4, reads KAGVTQTPRYLIKTRGQQVTLSCSPISGHRSVSWYQQTPGQGLQFLFEYFSETQRNKGNFPGRFSGRQFSNSRSEMNVSTLELGDSALYLCASSLGAPGEKLFFGSGTQLSVL.

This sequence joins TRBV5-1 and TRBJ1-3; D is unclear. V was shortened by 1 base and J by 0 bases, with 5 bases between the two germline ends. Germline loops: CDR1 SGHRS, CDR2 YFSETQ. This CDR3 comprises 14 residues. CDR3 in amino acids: CASSLSSSGNTIYF. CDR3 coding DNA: TGCGCCAGCAGCTTGTCCAGCTCTGGAAACACCATATATTTT. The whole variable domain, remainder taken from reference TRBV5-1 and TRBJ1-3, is KAGVTQTPRYLIKTRGQQVTLSCSPISGHRSVSWYQQTPGQGLQFLFEYFSETQRNKGNFPGRFSGRQFSNSRSEMNVSTLELGDSALYLCASSLSSSGNTIYFGEGSWLTVV.

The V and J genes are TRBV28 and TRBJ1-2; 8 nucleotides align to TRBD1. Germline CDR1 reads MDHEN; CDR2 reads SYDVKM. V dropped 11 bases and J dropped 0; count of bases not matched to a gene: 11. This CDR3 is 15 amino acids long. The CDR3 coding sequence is TGTGCCTCCAAGGCAGGGGGCCGGGCTAACTATGGCTACACCTTC. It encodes CASKAGGRANYGYTF.

CDR3 region: CASRHDSNYGYTF. CDR3 nucleotides: TGTGCCAGCAGACACGACAGTAACTATGGCTACACCTTC. This chain connects TRBV5-4 to TRBJ1-2, with a possible D match to TRBD1 (5 bases). From germline, CDR1 is SGHNT and CDR2 YYREEE (reference sequence). The CDR3 runs 13 residues. The V end was cut by 5 bases, the J end by 1 base, with 9 bases between. The entire variable domain, with the rest obtained from reference TRBV5-4 and TRBJ1-2, is as follows: ETGVTQSPTHLIKTRGQQVTLRCSSQSGHNTVSWYQQALGQGPQFIFQYYREEENGRGNFPPRFSGLQFPNYSSELNVNALELDDSALYLCASRHDSNYGYTFGSGTRLTVV.

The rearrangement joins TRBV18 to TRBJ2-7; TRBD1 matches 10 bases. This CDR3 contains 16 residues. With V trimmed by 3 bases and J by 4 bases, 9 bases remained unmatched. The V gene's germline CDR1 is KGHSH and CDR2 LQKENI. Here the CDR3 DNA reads TGTGCCAGCTCACCGACCGGGACAGGGGCCTCTTACGAGCAGTACTTC. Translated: CASSPTGTGASYEQYF. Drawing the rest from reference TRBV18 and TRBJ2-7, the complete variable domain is NAGVMQNPRHLVRRRGQEARLRCSPMKGHSHVYWYRQLPEEGLKFMVYLQKENIIDESGMPKERFSAEFPKEGPSILRIQQVVRGDSAAYFCASSPTGTGASYEQYFGPGTRLTVT.

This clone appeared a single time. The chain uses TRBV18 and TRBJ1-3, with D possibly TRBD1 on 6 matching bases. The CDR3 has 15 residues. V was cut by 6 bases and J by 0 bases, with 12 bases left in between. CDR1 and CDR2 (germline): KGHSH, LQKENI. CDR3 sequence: CASSPGTTSGNTIYF. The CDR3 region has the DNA TGTGCCAGCTCCCCAGGGACAACCTCTGGAAACACCATATATTTT.

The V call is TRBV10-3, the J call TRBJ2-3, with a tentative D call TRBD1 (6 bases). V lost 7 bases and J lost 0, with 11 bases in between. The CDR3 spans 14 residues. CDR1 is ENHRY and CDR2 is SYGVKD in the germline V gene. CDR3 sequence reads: CAINQGGSTDTQYF. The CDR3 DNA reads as TGTGCCATCAACCAAGGGGGAAGCACAGATACGCAGTATTTT.

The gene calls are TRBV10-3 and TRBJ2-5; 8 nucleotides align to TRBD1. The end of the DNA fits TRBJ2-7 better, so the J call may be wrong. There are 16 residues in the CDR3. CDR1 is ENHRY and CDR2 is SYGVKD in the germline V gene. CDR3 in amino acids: CAISESGDRGANEQYF. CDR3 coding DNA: TGTGCCATCAGTGAGTCCGGTGACAGGGGTGCAAACGAGCAGTACTTC.

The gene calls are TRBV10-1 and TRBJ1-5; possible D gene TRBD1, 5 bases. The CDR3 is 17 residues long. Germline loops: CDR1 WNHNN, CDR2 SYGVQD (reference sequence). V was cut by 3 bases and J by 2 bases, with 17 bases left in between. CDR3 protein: CASSDLSSVRGNQPQHF. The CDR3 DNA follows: TGCGCCAGCAGTGACCTTAGCTCCGTCAGGGGCAATCAGCCCCAGCATTTT.

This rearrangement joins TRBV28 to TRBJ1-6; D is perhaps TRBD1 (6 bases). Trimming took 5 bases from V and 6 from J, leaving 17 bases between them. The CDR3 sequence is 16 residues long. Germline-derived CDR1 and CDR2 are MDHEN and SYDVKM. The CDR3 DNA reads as TGTGCCAGCAGTCCTAGGGGTCCAGGGGCTAATTCACCCCTCCACTTT. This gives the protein CASSPRGPGANSPLHF. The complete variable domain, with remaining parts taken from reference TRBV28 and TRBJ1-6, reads DVKVTQSSRYLVKRTGEKVFLECVQDMDHENMFWYRQDPGLGLRLIYFSYDVKMKEKGDIPEGYSVSREKKERFSLILESASTNQTSMYLCASSPRGPGANSPLHFGNGTRLTVT.

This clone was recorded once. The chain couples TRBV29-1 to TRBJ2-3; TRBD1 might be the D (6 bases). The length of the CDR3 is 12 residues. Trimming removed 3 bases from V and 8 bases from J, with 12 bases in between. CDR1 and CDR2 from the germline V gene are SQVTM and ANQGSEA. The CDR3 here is CSVEIGGGTQYF. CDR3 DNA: TGCAGCGTTGAGATAGGGGGTGGTACGCAGTATTTT.

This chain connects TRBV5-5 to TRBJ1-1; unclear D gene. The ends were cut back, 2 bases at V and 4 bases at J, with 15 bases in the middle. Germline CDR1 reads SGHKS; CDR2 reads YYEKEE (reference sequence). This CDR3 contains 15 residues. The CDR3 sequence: CASSLANYGRTEAFF. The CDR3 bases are TGTGCCAGCAGCTTAGCAAATTACGGGCGCACTGAAGCTTTCTTT.

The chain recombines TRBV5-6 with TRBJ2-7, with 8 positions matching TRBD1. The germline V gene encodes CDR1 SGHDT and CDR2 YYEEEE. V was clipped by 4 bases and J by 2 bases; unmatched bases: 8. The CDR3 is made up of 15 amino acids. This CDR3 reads CASSVQGALTYEQYF. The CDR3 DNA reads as TGTGCCAGCAGCGTTCAGGGGGCCCTTACCTACGAGCAGTACTTC.

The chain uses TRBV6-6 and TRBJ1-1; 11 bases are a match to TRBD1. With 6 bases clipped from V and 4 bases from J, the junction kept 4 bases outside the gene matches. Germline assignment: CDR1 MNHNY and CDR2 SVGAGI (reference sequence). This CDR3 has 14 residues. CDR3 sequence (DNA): TGTGCCAGCAGGACGGGACAGGGGGGCACTGAAGCTTTCTTT. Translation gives CASRTGQGGTEAFF.

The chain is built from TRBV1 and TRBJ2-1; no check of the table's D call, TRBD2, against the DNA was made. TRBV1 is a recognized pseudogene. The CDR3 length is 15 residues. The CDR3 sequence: CTSSQPRREGNEQFF. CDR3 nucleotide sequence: TGCACCAGCAGCCAACCCCGACGAGAGGGCAATGAGCAGTTCTTC.

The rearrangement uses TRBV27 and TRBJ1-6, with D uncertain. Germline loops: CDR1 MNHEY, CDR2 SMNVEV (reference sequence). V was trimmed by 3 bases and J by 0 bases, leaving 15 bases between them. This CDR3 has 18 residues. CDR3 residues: CASSLSLGRSSYNSPLHF. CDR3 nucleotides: TGTGCCAGCAGTTTGTCTCTCGGACGGAGCTCCTATAATTCACCCCTCCACTTT.

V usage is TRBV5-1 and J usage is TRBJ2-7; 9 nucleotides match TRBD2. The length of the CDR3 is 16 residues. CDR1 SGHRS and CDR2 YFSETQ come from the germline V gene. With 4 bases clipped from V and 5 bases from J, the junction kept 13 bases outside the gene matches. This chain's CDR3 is CASSTILAGGPDEQYF. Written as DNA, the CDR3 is TGCGCCAGCAGCACAATCTTGGCGGGGGGGCCAGACGAGCAGTACTTC.

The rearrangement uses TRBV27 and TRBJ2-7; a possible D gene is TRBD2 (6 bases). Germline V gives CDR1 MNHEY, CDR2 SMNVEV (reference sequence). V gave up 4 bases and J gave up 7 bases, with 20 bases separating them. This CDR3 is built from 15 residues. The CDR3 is CASSSLSLVAGEQYF. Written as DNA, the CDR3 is TGTGCCAGCAGTTCCCTCTCACTAGTGGCGGGGGAGCAGTACTTC.

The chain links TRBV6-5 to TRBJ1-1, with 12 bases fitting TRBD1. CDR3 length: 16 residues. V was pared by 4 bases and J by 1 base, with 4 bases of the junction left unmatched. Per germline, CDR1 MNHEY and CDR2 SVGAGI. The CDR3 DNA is TGTGCCAGCAGTTCGGGACAGGGGGCGCCGAACACTGAAGCTTTCTTT. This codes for CASSSGQGAPNTEAFF.

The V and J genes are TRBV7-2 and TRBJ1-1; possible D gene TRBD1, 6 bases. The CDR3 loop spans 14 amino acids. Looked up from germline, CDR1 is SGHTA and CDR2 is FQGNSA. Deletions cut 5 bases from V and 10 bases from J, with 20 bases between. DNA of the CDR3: TGTGCCAGCAGCCCTGAGACAGGTCATAACGGAGCTTTCTTT. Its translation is CASSPETGHNGAFF.

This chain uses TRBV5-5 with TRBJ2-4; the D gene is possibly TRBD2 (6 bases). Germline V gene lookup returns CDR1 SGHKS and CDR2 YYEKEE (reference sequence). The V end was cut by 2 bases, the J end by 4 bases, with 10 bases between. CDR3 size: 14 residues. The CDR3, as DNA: TGTGCCAGCAGCTTTAGCGGATTAAAAAACATTCAGTACTTC. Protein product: CASSFSGLKNIQYF. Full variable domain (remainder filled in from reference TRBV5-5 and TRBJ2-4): DAGVTQSPTHLIKTRGQQVTLRCSPISGHKSVSWYQQVLGQGPQFIFQYYEKEERGRGNFPDRFSARQFPNYSSELNVNALLLGDSALYLCASSFSGLKNIQYFGAGTRLSVL.

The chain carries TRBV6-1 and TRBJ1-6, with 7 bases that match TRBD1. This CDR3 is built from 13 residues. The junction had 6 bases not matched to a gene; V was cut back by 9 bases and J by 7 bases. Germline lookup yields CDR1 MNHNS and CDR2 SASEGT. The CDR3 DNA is TGTGCCAGTGAGGGGGCGCTGAATTCACCCCTCCACTTT. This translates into CASEGALNSPLHF.

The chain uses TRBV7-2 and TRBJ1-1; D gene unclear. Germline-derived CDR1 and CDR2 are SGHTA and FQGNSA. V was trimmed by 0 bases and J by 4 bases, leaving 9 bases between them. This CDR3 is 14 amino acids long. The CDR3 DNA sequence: TGTGCCAGCAGCTTAGCGGTCCGGGGCACTGAAGCTTTCTTT. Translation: CASSLAVRGTEAFF.

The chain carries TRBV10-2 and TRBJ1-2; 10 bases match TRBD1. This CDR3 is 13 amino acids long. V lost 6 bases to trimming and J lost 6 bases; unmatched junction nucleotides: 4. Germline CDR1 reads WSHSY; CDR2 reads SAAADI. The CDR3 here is CASSWDRGDGYTF. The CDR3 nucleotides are TGCGCCAGCAGCTGGGACAGGGGTGATGGCTACACCTTC.